A single sample is the source of the 23 T cell receptor beta chains below, sequenced in a study of cytomegalovirus exposure and HLA in healthy donors. Vbeta (60) and Jbeta (13) primers were used in the PCR. Data came from immunoSEQ multiplex PCR; TCRdb stores just in-frame clones and leaves some out. The data contain about 130,000 clones, over 75% of them singletons. The material sequenced was PBMCs. All receptors come from a man over 45 in good health and CMV-seronegative.

The chain joins TRBV7-2 to TRBJ1-5; TRBD1 might be the D (6 bases). The CDR3 totals 16 residues. Trimming took off 0 bases at V and 3 bases at J, with 12 bases between the two ends. CDR1 and CDR2 from the germline V gene are SGHTA and FQGNSA. Written as DNA, the CDR3 is TGTGCCAGCAGCTTAGCGTTGGGACACCCCAATCAGCCCCAGCATTTT. Protein: CASSLALGHPNQPQHF.

The chain couples TRBV10-3 to TRBJ2-3, with 7 bases aligning to TRBD2. Germline V gives CDR1 ENHRY, CDR2 SYGVKD. The CDR3 contains 15 residues. Trimming cost V 3 bases and J 0 bases; bases outside gene matches: 3. The CDR3 DNA follows: TGTGCCATCAGTGAACGGCGGGGGAGCACAGATACGCAGTATTTT. Translating gives CAISERRGSTDTQYF.

In DNA, the CDR3 is TGTGCCATCAGCCCATCGAGGACTGAAGCTTTCTTT. Protein: CAISPSRTEAFF. The rearrangement links TRBV10-3 to TRBJ1-1; D call uncertain. Germline values: CDR1 ENHRY, CDR2 SYGVKD. CDR3 length: 12 residues. V was trimmed by 6 bases and J by 5 bases, leaving 10 bases between them.

This clone was detected once. CDR3 sequence (DNA): TGTGCCATCAGTGAAATGGCTGGGCAGGGGGATGGCTACACCTTC. Its protein is CAISEMAGQGDGYTF. The chain carries TRBV10-3 and TRBJ1-2; 7 nucleotides match TRBD1. V shed 3 bases and J 6 bases; nucleotides not matched to a gene: 10. The germline CDR1 and CDR2 sequences are ENHRY and SYGVKD. The CDR3 runs 15 residues.

This chain joins TRBV14 and TRBJ2-3; a weak D match, TRBD1 (6 bases). Looked up from germline, CDR1 is SGHDN and CDR2 is FVKESK. V shed 2 bases and J shed 6 bases, with 15 bases lying between them. CDR3 length: 15 amino acids. CDR3 amino acids: CASSQQGTSTDTQYF. In DNA, the CDR3 is TGTGCCAGCAGCCAACAGGGGACCTCAACCGATACGCAGTATTTT.

The V call is TRBV7-8, the J call TRBJ2-7; 9 nucleotides line up with TRBD2. The junction had 13 bases not matched to a gene; V was cut back by 3 bases and J by 1 base. This CDR3 is built from 18 residues. Germline V CDR1 and CDR2: SGHVS, FQNEAQ. The CDR3 protein is CASSLRVAGEVRSYEQYF. Written as DNA, the CDR3 is TGTGCCAGCAGCTTGAGGGTAGCGGGAGAGGTTCGGTCCTACGAGCAGTACTTC.

This sequence joins TRBV5-8 and TRBJ1-5; D remains unclear. The CDR3 runs 15 residues. Germline V CDR1 and CDR2: SGHTS, YDEGEE. Between the trimmed V and J ends, which lost 0 bases and 1 base, there was a span of 8 bases. The CDR3 bases are TGTGCCAGCAGCTTGGCTCTTACAAGCAATCAGCCCCAGCATTTT. It specifies CASSLALTSNQPQHF.

The rearrangement links TRBV27 to TRBJ1-5; 8 bases fit TRBD1. The germline CDR1 and CDR2 sequences are MNHEY and SMNVEV (reference sequence). The CDR3 covers 15 residues. The J segment lost 2 bases and the V segment lost 5 bases, leaving 5 bases of the junction unmatched. The CDR3 here is CASSPLTGGNQPQHF. CDR3 in DNA: TGTGCCAGCAGTCCCCTGACAGGGGGCAATCAGCCCCAGCATTTT.

This clone is labeled as medium-sized (0.01 to 0.1%). This chain links TRBV11-2 with TRBJ2-7, with D perhaps TRBD2 (5 bases). The CDR3 is made up of 13 amino acids. The V and J ends lost 2 bases and 3 bases respectively, with 8 bases between them. From germline, CDR1 is SGHAT and CDR2 FQNNGV. CDR3 loop: CASSLQADYEQYF. For the CDR3, the DNA is TGTGCCAGCAGCTTACAAGCGGACTACGAGCAGTACTTC.

The chain is built from TRBV7-2 and TRBJ1-1, with D uncertain. Per the germline V gene, CDR1 is SGHTA and CDR2 is FQGNSA. V was trimmed by 3 bases and J by 0 bases, leaving 11 bases between them. The CDR3 extends over 15 amino acids. The CDR3 loop is CASSFREGMNTEAFF. CDR3 DNA sequence: TGTGCCAGCAGCTTTCGCGAGGGCATGAACACTGAAGCTTTCTTT.

This clone was seen only once. The gene calls are TRBV18 and TRBJ2-5; TRBD1 aligns across 8 bases. The CDR3 loop spans 15 amino acids. J was trimmed by 3 bases and V by 3 bases; bases with no gene match: 6. CDR1 and CDR2 (germline): KGHSH, LQKENI. The CDR3 DNA reads as TGTGCCAGCTCACCGAAAGGACAGGGCGAAGAGACCCAGTACTTC. It codes for CASSPKGQGEETQYF.

About this clone itself: Other DNA sequences in the same sample also yield this CDR3. The chain carries TRBV6-5 and TRBJ2-3; TRBD1 agrees at 8 bases. Germline loops: CDR1 MNHEY, CDR2 SVGAGI. CDR3 length equals 14 residues. Germline trimming cut 5 bases from V and 4 bases from J; bases unmatched to any gene: 5. CDR3 residues: CASSPGQGADTQYF. DNA of the CDR3: TGTGCCAGCAGTCCTGGACAGGGCGCAGATACGCAGTATTTT.

The chain uses TRBV30 and TRBJ2-1; 7 bases fit TRBD2. Trimming cost V 3 bases and J 4 bases; bases outside gene matches: 9. CDR1 and CDR2 from the germline V gene are GTSNPN and SVGIG (reference sequence). The CDR3 runs 15 residues. The CDR3 DNA reads TGTGCCTGGAGGGGAGGGGCTAGCGGTTACAATGAGCAGTTCTTC. Amino acid sequence: CAWRGGASGYNEQFF.

This clone came up a few times. J is TRBJ2-1 and V is TRBV27, with D unresolved. The V end lost 3 bases, the J end lost 4 bases, and 7 bases lay between the germline ends. Germline V gene data show CDR1 as MNHEY and CDR2 as SMNVEV (reference sequence). The CDR3 extends over 13 amino acids. The CDR3 DNA follows: TGTGCCAGCAGTTTTGGCACATACAATGAGCAGTTCTTC. It yields the protein CASSFGTYNEQFF.

V is TRBV28 and J is TRBJ1-5, with D possibly matching TRBD1 (5 bases). Looked up from germline, CDR1 is MDHEN and CDR2 is SYDVKM. V was cut by 7 bases and J by 8 bases, with 12 bases left in between. This CDR3 has 12 residues. CDR3 region: CASMQGDEPQHF. Here the CDR3 DNA reads TGTGCCAGCATGCAGGGTGATGAGCCCCAGCATTTT.

J is TRBJ2-3 and V is TRBV9, with D unresolved. This CDR3 comprises 13 residues. Germline values: CDR1 SGDLS, CDR2 YYNGEE. V lost 0 bases and J 6 bases, leaving 8 bases between the germline ends. Here the CDR3 DNA reads TGTGCCAGCAGCGTAGCCTATTCCGATACGCAGTATTTT. This codes for CASSVAYSDTQYF.

This chain links TRBV7-8 with TRBJ2-6, with D unclear. Trimming took off 0 bases at V and 0 bases at J, with 3 bases between the two ends. This CDR3 region has 15 residues. Germline loops: CDR1 SGHVS, CDR2 FQNEAQ. CDR3 sequence reads: CASSLALSGANVLTF. The CDR3 nucleotides are TGTGCCAGCAGCTTAGCCCTCTCTGGGGCCAACGTCCTGACTTTC.

The rearrangement uses TRBV7-9 and TRBJ2-7, with TRBD1 matching 11 bases. Germline trimming cut 4 bases from V and 4 bases from J; bases unmatched to any gene: 3. There are 14 residues in the CDR3. Germline V gene sequence: CDR1 SEHNR, CDR2 FQNEAQ (reference sequence). In nucleotides, the CDR3 is TGTGCCAGCAGCTCTGGACAGGGGGCGTACGAGCAGTACTTC. This codes for CASSSGQGAYEQYF.

The chain carries TRBV11-2 and TRBJ2-5; D perhaps matches TRBD1 (6 bases). The germline V gene has CDR1 SGHAT and CDR2 FQNNGV. Trimming took off 3 bases at V and 2 bases at J, with 7 bases between the two ends. This CDR3 has 13 amino acids. The CDR3 DNA sequence: TGTGCCAGCAGCTTCGGACAGCAAGAGACCCAGTACTTC. It translates to CASSFGQQETQYF.

The gene calls are TRBV18 and TRBJ1-5; weak D call: TRBD1 (5 bases). The V and J ends lost 6 bases and 2 bases respectively, with 14 bases between them. The CDR3 consists of 15 residues. Germline-derived CDR1 and CDR2 are KGHSH and LQKENI. The CDR3 DNA reads TGTGCCAGCTCCCGGGGGGGTCGAGGCAATCAGCCCCAGCATTTT. Translated, it gives CASSRGGRGNQPQHF.

This chain links TRBV7-3 with TRBJ2-3, with a weak D call TRBD1 (6 bases). Trimming removed 8 bases from V and 4 bases from J, with 19 bases in between. In germline, CDR1 is SGHTA, CDR2 FQGTGA. The CDR3 runs 15 residues. The CDR3 bases are TGTGCCAGCGCCACTCGGGGCCCAGGGGCAGATACGCAGTATTTT. Translated, it gives CASATRGPGADTQYF.

The CDR3 reads CASSQRTSDEAFF. CDR3 DNA: TGTGCCAGCTCACAGCGGACCTCCGATGAAGCTTTCTTT. J is TRBJ1-1 and V is TRBV18; D gene uncertain. The V end was cut by 4 bases, the J end by 7 bases, with 13 bases between. The germline V gene encodes CDR1 KGHSH and CDR2 LQKENI. This CDR3 is built from 13 residues. The variable domain in full, completed from reference TRBV18 and TRBJ1-1, reads NAGVMQNPRHLVRRRGQEARLRCSPMKGHSHVYWYRQLPEEGLKFMVYLQKENIIDESGMPKERFSAEFPKEGPSILRIQQVVRGDSAAYFCASSQRTSDEAFFGQGTRLTVV.

This chain joins TRBV19 and TRBJ2-1, with TRBD2 matching 8 bases. Germline V gene data show CDR1 as LNHDA and CDR2 as SQIVND (reference sequence). The CDR3 is 16 residues long. The ends lost 5 bases at V and 6 bases at J; junction bases unmatched: 12. CDR3 nucleotides: TGTGCCAGTAGTTCACCTGCAGCGGGAGCTGGCAATGAGCAGTTCTTC. Residues: CASSSPAAGAGNEQFF.